The T cell receptor beta chain under discussion was sequenced for a study of blood T cells in healthy people across ages. Overall study findings and caveats: Per million T cells, the diversity of TCR beta decreased roughly linearly as age advanced.

This CDR3 spans 15 amino acids. The V gene's germline CDR1 is MNHNS and CDR2 SASEGT. V trimming: 6 bases; J trimming: 2 bases; junction bases outside the gene matches: 4. Next came a second PCR, run for 7 to 11 cycles, which used a sample-barcoded 5' primer along with a J-beta primer mix. TCRdb recomputed calls from the 5' RACE reads with MiXCR, one row per CDR3 protein. The table includes some 1.4 million distinct CDR3 sequences, 40% to 50% detected once. This clonotype was observed at least ten times. Its target is unknown. The J gene is TRBJ1-2, the V gene TRBV6-1, with 12 bases fitting TRBD1. This sequence was found in a woman between 18 and 29 years old in good health. The sample comprised blood. The CDR3, as DNA: TGTGCCAGCAGGGGACAGGGGGCTAGGAACTATGGCTACACCTTC. Its protein is CASRGQGARNYGYTF.